This TCR beta chain was sequenced for a study of identical twins. This CDR3 region has 15 residues. CDR1 is LGHNA, CDR2 YNFKEQ, per germline. V was pared by 2 bases and J by 4 bases, with 15 bases between. The table lists this clonotype with many counts. The target antigen is unknown. Study-level results: Fewer insertions characterized abundant cord blood beta clonotypes, whereas memory repertoires showed none. Part of the zero-insertion signal could reflect confounding by invariant MAIT and iNKT cells. Interpretation of the results relied on cross-sectional statistical analysis and not on following the same donors. Within beta out-of-frame sequences, the excess sharing observed between twins was weaker.

Each CDR3 protein gets one entry after TCRdb re-called the 5' RACE reads with MiXCR. Here the sample spans fewer than 800,000 distinct CDR3 sequences, under 8.5% being singletons. In addition, the sample was reused for a study of yellow fever vaccine responses in identical twins.

The chain recombines TRBV4-2 with TRBJ2-7; a weak D match, TRBD1 (5 bases). The receptor was derived from a young woman in good health. The source material was PBMCs. The CDR3 DNA reads TGTGCCAGCAGCCAAATGACAGTCGGCGTTTACGAGCAGTACTTC. It encodes CASSQMTVGVYEQYF.